This TCR beta chain was documented in a study of memory CD4+ T cells and cytomegalovirus serostatus. Notes on the study in general: A US-trained random forest predicted CMV serostatus with median AUC around 0.91. CD4+ memory repertoires contained about 40% of the 164 reported CMV TCRbeta sequences.

The sort gate was single viable CD3+CD4+CD8-CD45RO+ cells for memory CD4+ T cells. CMV serostatus came from serum IgG against pp150, pp28, p38, p52. Only a few counts were recorded for this clone. Its matching antigen is unknown. Clones were sequenced by immunoSEQ multiplex PCR, and TCRdb holds only the in-frame ones, with some missing. The sample lists about 44,000 clones, around 80% occurring once. This CDR3 is built from 16 residues. Per germline, CDR1 SGHTA and CDR2 FQGNSA. Trimming removed 1 base from V and 6 bases from J; junction bases left unmatched: 11. The clonotype was recovered from an adult in good health and CMV-seronegative. The sequencing sample was made of memory CD4+ T cells from blood. The chain joins TRBV7-2 to TRBJ2-7, with 8 nucleotides matching TRBD1. DNA for the CDR3: TGTGCCAGCAGCTTAGGACAGGGGCCCTATTCAGGCGAGCAGTACTTC. Amino acid sequence: CASSLGQGPYSGEQYF.